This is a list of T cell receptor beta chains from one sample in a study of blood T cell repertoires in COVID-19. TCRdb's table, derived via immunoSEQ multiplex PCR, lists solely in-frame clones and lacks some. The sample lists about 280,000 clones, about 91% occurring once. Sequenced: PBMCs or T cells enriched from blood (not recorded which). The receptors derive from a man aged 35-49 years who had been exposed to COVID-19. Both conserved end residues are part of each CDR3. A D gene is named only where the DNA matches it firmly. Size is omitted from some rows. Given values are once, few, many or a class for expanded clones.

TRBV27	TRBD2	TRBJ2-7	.	TGTGCCAGCAGGGGACTAGCGGGAATGAGCTCCTACGAGCAGTACTTC	CASRGLAGMSSYEQYF
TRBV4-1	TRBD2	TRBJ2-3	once	TGCGCCAGCAGCCAAGTTGCTAGCGGGGGGCCAGATACGCAGTATTTT	CASSQVASGGPDTQYF
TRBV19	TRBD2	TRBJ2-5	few	TGTGCCAGTAGTAGGAGCGGGAATTCAGAGACCCAGTACTTC	CASSRSGNSETQYF
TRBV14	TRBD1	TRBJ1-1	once	TGTGCCAGCAGCAGCTTCAGGGGGCGTGATTCGGACACTGAAGCTTTCTTT	CASSSFRGRDSDTEAFF
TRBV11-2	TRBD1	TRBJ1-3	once	TGTGCCAGCAGCTTAGTGGGACAGGGCTTCACCATATATTTT	CASSLVGQGFTIYF
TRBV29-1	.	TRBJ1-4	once	TGCAGCGTAGAGAAGAATGAAAAACTGTTTTTT	CSVEKNEKLFF
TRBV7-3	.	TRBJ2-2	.	TGTGCCAGCAGCTTAAGGGGAGAATTGACCGGGGAGCTGTTTTTT	CASSLRGELTGELFF
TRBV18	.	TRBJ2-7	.	TGTGCCAGCTCACCCCAGGGGACCACCTACGAGCAGTACTTC	CASSPQGTTYEQYF
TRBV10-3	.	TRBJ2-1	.	TGTGCCAGCCAGGGGAGGGAAAGCTCCTACAATGAGCAGTTCTTC	CASQGRESSYNEQFF
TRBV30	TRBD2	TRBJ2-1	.	TGTGCCTCACAACCCCGGAGCGGGAGGGCGGATGAGCAGTTCTTC	CASQPRSGRADEQFF
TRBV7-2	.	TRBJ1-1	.	TGTGCCAGCAGCTTAGTCGCGGACTTTGAAGCTTTCTTT	CASSLVADFEAFF
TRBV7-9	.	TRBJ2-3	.	TGTGCCAGCAGCTTAGTAGCCGGGTTTAGCACAGATACGCAGTATTTT	CASSLVAGFSTDTQYF
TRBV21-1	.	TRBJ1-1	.	TGTGCCAGCATCCGGACACGAAACACTGAAGCTTTCTTT	CASIRTRNTEAFF
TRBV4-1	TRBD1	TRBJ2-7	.	TGCGCCAGCAGCCAAGTTTGGGACAGGGGAGAGTACGAGCAGTACTTC	CASSQVWDRGEYEQYF
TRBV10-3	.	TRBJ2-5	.	TGTGCCATCAGTGAGGAGACTGAAGAGACCCAGTACTTC	CAISEETEETQYF
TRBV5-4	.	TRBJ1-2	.	TGTGCCAGCAGCTTGTCCCGGGGGGCCCTCTATGGCTACACCTTC	CASSLSRGALYGYTF
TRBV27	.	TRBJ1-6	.	TGTGCCAGCAGTTTTTTCGGCGGTGGTCAGGGGAATTCACCCCTCCACTTT	CASSFFGGGQGNSPLHF